This T cell receptor (beta chain) was sequenced in a study of blood T cell repertoires in COVID-19. In the study overall: From the United States, Italy and Spain came samples of acute and convalescent COVID-19. T cells, B-cell-depleted T cells, or PBMCs provided the cDNA or gDNA that served as material.

The ends lost 7 bases at V and 7 bases at J; junction bases unmatched: 15. The CDR3 has 14 residues. Germline CDR1 and CDR2: GTSNPN and SVGIG (reference sequence). This clone was recorded a few times. Under the authors' procedure: Scientists estimated how many nucleated cells there were by amplifying reference gene primers. Data came from immunoSEQ multiplex PCR; TCRdb stores just in-frame clones and leaves some out. V, J and clone size were drawn from that table, and D and trimming were deduced from the DNA. The sample includes about 36,000 clones, 70% to 90% of them seen just once. The clonotype originates from a human donor in a cohort sampled during active or convalescent COVID-19. The donor label of this sample is uncertain. The specimen sequenced was peripheral blood. The chain joins TRBV30 to TRBJ1-2, with 7 bases identical to TRBD1. CDR3 loop: CASTGELNGVGYTF. The DNA of the CDR3 is TGTGCCTCCACAGGGGAACTAAATGGGGTTGGCTACACCTTC.